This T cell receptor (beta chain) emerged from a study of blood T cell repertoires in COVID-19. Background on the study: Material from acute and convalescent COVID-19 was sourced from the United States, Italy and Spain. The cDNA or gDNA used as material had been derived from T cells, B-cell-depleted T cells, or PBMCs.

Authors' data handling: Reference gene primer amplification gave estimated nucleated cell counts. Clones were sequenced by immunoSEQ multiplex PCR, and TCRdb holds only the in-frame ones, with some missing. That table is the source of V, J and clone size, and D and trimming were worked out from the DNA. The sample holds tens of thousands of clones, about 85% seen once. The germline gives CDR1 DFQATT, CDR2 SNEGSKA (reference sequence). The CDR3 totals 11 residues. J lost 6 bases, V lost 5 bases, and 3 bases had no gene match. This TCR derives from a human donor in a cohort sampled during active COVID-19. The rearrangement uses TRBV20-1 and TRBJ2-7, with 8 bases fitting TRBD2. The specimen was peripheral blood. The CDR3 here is CSAPGGVEQYF. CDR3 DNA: TGCAGTGCTCCCGGGGGGGTCGAGCAGTACTTC.